This T cell receptor beta chain was sequenced for a study of early T cells in non-severe SARS-CoV-2 infection. Study overall: Bulk RNA from unsorted whole blood was sequenced; chains were unpaired. Study-level results: Matching with VDJdb favored anti-spike CD8 responses (missing private and CD4 specificities).

Individual cDNA molecules carried attached unique molecular identifiers. TCRdb reprocessed the 5' RACE reads with MiXCR, giving one entry per CDR3 protein. The profile covers 60,000 to 85,000 distinct CDR3 sequences, with about 14% appearing a single time and 9% to 15% taken by the ten largest. The CDR3 runs to 16 residues. The V and J ends lost 1 base and 2 bases, in that order; junction bases with no gene match: 6. The germline gives CDR1 MGHRA, CDR2 YSYEKL. This clonotype has only a few counts. Its antigen is undetermined. This receptor was identified in an adult who was a healthcare worker with PCR-confirmed SARS-CoV-2 infection or an uninfected control (not recorded which). The rearrangement links TRBV4-1 to TRBJ2-7; 9 nucleotides line up with TRBD1. Sequenced: whole blood. CDR3 nucleotide sequence: TGCGCCAGCAGCCAAGTTCTTGGGACAGGGACCTACGAGCAGTACTTC. Its protein is CASSQVLGTGTYEQYF.